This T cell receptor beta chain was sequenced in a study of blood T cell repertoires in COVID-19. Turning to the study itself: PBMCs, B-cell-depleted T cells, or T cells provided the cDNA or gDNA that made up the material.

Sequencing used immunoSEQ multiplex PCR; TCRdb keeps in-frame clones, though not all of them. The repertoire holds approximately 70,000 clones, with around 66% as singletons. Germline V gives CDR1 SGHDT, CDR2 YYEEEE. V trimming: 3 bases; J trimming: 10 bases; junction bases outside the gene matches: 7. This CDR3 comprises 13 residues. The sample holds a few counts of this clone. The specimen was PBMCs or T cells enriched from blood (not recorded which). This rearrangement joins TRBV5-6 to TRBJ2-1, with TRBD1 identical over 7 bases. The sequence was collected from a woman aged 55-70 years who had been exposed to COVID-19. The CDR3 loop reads CASSSHTGDEQFF. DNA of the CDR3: TGTGCCAGCAGCTCCCACACAGGGGACGAGCAGTTCTTC.